The 21 T cell receptor beta chains reported below all come from one sample, sequenced in a study of cytomegalovirus exposure and HLA in healthy donors. PCR primers comprised 60 Vbeta and 13 Jbeta primers. Sequencing was performed with immunoSEQ multiplex PCR; in TCRdb, only in-frame clones are kept and a portion is missing. This repertoire includes approximately 140,000 clones. Sequenced input: PBMCs. The receptors were gathered from a woman in her 40s in good health and CMV-seronegative.

The chain employs TRBV5-6 and TRBJ2-7, with a possible D match to TRBD1 (5 bases). The CDR3 covers 15 residues. Germline V gives CDR1 SGHDT, CDR2 YYEEEE. With 4 bases removed from V and 0 bases from J, the gap between germline ends came to 14 bases. The CDR3 coding sequence is TGTGCCAGCAGCGACCGCAGGGTTGGCTCCTACGAGCAGTACTTC. Protein sequence: CASSDRRVGSYEQYF.

The gene calls are TRBV7-6 and TRBJ2-5; TRBD2 matches at 13 bases. With 5 bases clipped from V and 7 bases from J, the junction kept 1 base outside the gene matches. Germline CDR1 and CDR2: SGHVS and FNYEAQ. The CDR3 spans 13 residues. CDR3: CASSRTSGGTQYF. The CDR3 coding sequence is TGTGCCAGCAGCCGGACTAGCGGGGGGACCCAGTACTTC. Full variable domain (rest looked up from reference TRBV7-6 and TRBJ2-5): GAGVSQSPRYKVTKRGQDVALRCDPISGHVSLYWYRQALGQGPEFLTYFNYEAQQDKSGLPNDRFSAERPEGSISTLTIQRTEQRDSAMYRCASSRTSGGTQYFGPGTRLLVL.

This chain joins TRBV7-2 and TRBJ1-2, with D perhaps matching TRBD1 (6 bases). The V end lost 5 bases, the J end lost 3 bases, and 13 bases lay between the germline ends. The germline V gene encodes CDR1 SGHTA and CDR2 FQGNSA. This CDR3 is 14 amino acids long. The DNA of the CDR3 is TGTGCCAGCAGCCCTCAACAGGGTTACTATGGCTACACCTTC. Its protein product is CASSPQQGYYGYTF.

This sequence joins TRBV18 and TRBJ1-4; TRBD1 agrees at 9 bases. The CDR3 is 14 residues long. Per the germline V gene, CDR1 is KGHSH and CDR2 is LQKENI. Germline trimming cut 8 bases from V and 8 bases from J; bases unmatched to any gene: 9. CDR3 amino acids: CASRGGTGNEKLFF. CDR3 bases: TGTGCCAGCCGCGGCGGGACAGGGAACGAAAAACTGTTTTTT.

The J gene is TRBJ1-1, the V gene TRBV5-1, with 7 bases fitting TRBD1. Germline V lookup: CDR1 SGHRS, CDR2 YFSETQ. Trimming cost V 4 bases and J 7 bases; bases outside gene matches: 10. CDR3 length: 14 amino acids. The CDR3 reads CASSTRQGNNEAFF. In nucleotides, the CDR3 is TGCGCCAGCAGCACCCGACAGGGCAATAATGAAGCTTTCTTT.

This chain connects TRBV9 to TRBJ1-2, with 7 bases aligning to TRBD1. This CDR3 is built from 12 residues. The J segment lost 7 bases and the V segment lost 4 bases, leaving 4 bases of the junction unmatched. Germline V gene lookup returns CDR1 SGDLS and CDR2 YYNGEE. The CDR3 loop reads CASSTHRGGYTF. The CDR3 bases are TGTGCCAGCAGCACCCACAGGGGTGGCTACACCTTC.

The chain carries TRBV5-6 and TRBJ2-1, with D tentatively TRBD2 (5 bases). This CDR3 is built from 15 residues. V lost 3 bases to trimming and J lost 8 bases, with 18 bases between them. Germline CDR1 SGHDT, CDR2 YYEEEE. Here the CDR3 DNA reads TGTGCCAGCAGCTCCGCCGGGATCGCAGTTCATGAGCAGTTCTTC. It translates to CASSSAGIAVHEQFF.

A word on this clone: Other DNA sequences of this sample code for an identical CDR3. The genes are TRBV7-8 and TRBJ2-7; 8 nucleotides match TRBD1. The germline gives CDR1 SGHVS, CDR2 FQNEAQ. The CDR3 extends over 16 amino acids. Trimming cost V 0 bases and J 0 bases; bases outside gene matches: 4. CDR3 residues: CASSLARTGSSYEQYV. In DNA, the CDR3 is TGTGCCAGCAGCTTAGCTAGGACAGGGAGCTCCTACGAGCAGTACGTC.

The V call is TRBV19, the J call TRBJ1-5; 8 positions agree with TRBD1. The germline V gene has CDR1 LNHDA and CDR2 SQIVND (reference sequence). The junction had 9 bases not matched to a gene; V was cut back by 0 bases and J by 5 bases. The CDR3 consists of 17 residues. CDR3 residues: CASSIDLSDRVDQPQHF. In nucleotides, the CDR3 is TGTGCCAGTAGTATAGATCTATCGGACAGGGTGGATCAGCCCCAGCATTTT. Based on the CDR3 plus reference TRBV19 and TRBJ1-5, the full variable domain is DGGITQSPKYLFRKEGQNVTLSCEQNLNHDAMYWYRQDPGQGLRLIYYSQIVNDFQKGDIAEGYSVSREKKESFPLTVTSAQKNPTAFYLCASSIDLSDRVDQPQHFGDGTRLSIL.

The chain is built from TRBV10-3 and TRBJ1-4; maybe TRBD1 (5 bases). V was clipped by 10 bases and J by 8 bases, with 17 bases between them. The V gene's germline CDR1 is ENHRY and CDR2 SYGVKD. The CDR3 contains 13 residues. CDR3 residues: CATRGGAQEKLFF. In DNA, the CDR3 is TGTGCCACCCGGGGCGGGGCTCAGGAAAAACTGTTTTTT.

As concerns this clone: At one end the junction does not follow the germline gene, possibly because of a read error. The V and J genes are TRBV27 and TRBJ1-1, with TRBD1 identical over 8 bases. CDR3 size: 14 residues. Germline V gene data show CDR1 as MNHEY and CDR2 as SMNVEV (reference sequence). The CDR3 spells CANSPGGVSTEAFF. CDR3 DNA: TGTGCCAACAGTCCAGGGGGCGTCTCCACTGAAGCTTTCTTT.

This chain joins TRBV21-1 and TRBJ2-1; the table assigns TRBD2, which was not confirmed against the DNA. TRBV21-1 is an annotated pseudogene. CDR3 size: 20 residues. The CDR3 sequence is CASSKGTRLKRGDERWEQFF. In nucleotides, the CDR3 is TGTGCCAGCAGCAAAGGGACCAGGTTAAAGCGGGGGGACGAAAGGTGGGAGCAGTTCTTC.

V and J are TRBV7-2 and TRBJ2-1; D is uncertain. The V end lost 2 bases, the J end lost 5 bases, and 22 bases lay between the germline ends. This CDR3 is 18 amino acids long. Germline V gene sequence: CDR1 SGHTA, CDR2 FQGNSA. The CDR3 sequence: CASSLPPRKSPRHNEQFF. As DNA, the CDR3 is TGTGCCAGCAGCTTACCCCCCAGAAAGTCCCCTAGGCACAATGAGCAGTTCTTC.

The CDR3 loop reads CASSQNAGLAGFNEQFF. In nucleotides, the CDR3 is TGCGCCAGCAGCCAAAATGCGGGGCTAGCGGGGTTCAATGAGCAGTTCTTC. The genes are TRBV4-3 and TRBJ2-1; 9 bases agree with TRBD2. The CDR3 consists of 17 residues. V lost 2 bases and J lost 6; bases outside the gene matches: 11. CDR1 LGHNA and CDR2 YSLEER come from the germline V gene.

The CDR3, as DNA: TGTGCCAGCACAGAGGCGCGGGGGAACACTGAAGCTTTCTTT. It encodes CASTEARGNTEAFF. This sequence joins TRBV25-1 and TRBJ1-1; D not certain. Germline assignment: CDR1 MGHDK and CDR2 SYGVNS. This CDR3 has 14 residues. Trimming removed 7 bases at V and 1 base at J, with 13 bases between.

The gene calls are TRBV4-3 and TRBJ2-1; no firm D call. Trimming pared 4 bases from V and 8 bases from J, leaving 12 bases between. CDR3 length equals 13 residues. The germline gives CDR1 LGHNA, CDR2 YSLEER. This CDR3 is CASSPLTWDEQFF. DNA of the CDR3: TGCGCCAGCAGCCCCCTGACTTGGGATGAGCAGTTCTTC.

The chain couples TRBV4-2 to TRBJ2-3; 7 bases map to TRBD1. Trimming at V came to 1 base and at J to 1 base, leaving 5 bases not matched to a gene. The CDR3 contains 16 residues. Germline CDR1 reads LGHNA; CDR2 reads YNFKEQ. CDR3 in DNA: TGTGCCAGCAGCCAAGGTAGAGGACAGGGCACAGATACGCAGTATTTT. This encodes CASSQGRGQGTDTQYF.

This chain uses TRBV5-1 with TRBJ2-5; TRBD2 might be the D (5 bases). This CDR3 spans 14 amino acids. V lost 2 bases and J 0 bases, leaving 8 bases between the germline ends. Per the germline V gene, CDR1 is SGHRS and CDR2 is YFSETQ. CDR3 sequence (DNA): TGCGCCAGCAGCTTCAGACTAAACCAAGAGACCCAGTACTTC. Protein product: CASSFRLNQETQYF. The full variable domain, completed using reference TRBV5-1 and TRBJ2-5, is KAGVTQTPRYLIKTRGQQVTLSCSPISGHRSVSWYQQTPGQGLQFLFEYFSETQRNKGNFPGRFSGRQFSNSRSEMNVSTLELGDSALYLCASSFRLNQETQYFGPGTRLLVL.

The chain employs TRBV27 and TRBJ2-2; 7 bases are a match to TRBD1. J lost 1 base, V lost 6 bases, and 5 bases had no gene match. The CDR3 runs 15 residues. Germline V gene sequence: CDR1 MNHEY, CDR2 SMNVEV (reference sequence). The CDR3 DNA sequence: TGTGCCAGCAGGATGACAGGGTTGAACACCGGGGAGCTGTTTTTT. It yields the protein CASRMTGLNTGELFF.

The chain employs TRBV6-6 and TRBJ2-5, with TRBD1 matching 11 bases. The assigned J gene may be wrong: the sequence end matches TRBJ2-7 better. The length of the CDR3 is 14 residues. Germline V lookup: CDR1 MNHNY, CDR2 SVGAGI (reference sequence). The CDR3, as DNA: TGTGCCAGCAGCTCTGGACAGGGGGCCTCCGAGCAGTACTTC. It encodes CASSSGQGASEQYF.

The J gene is TRBJ2-3, the V gene TRBV6-1; 13 nucleotides align to TRBD2. Germline CDR1 MNHNS, CDR2 SASEGT. Germline trimming cut 2 bases from V and 5 bases from J; bases unmatched to any gene: 1. The CDR3 is 15 residues long. The CDR3 spells CASSEWTSGGDTQYF. CDR3 bases: TGTGCCAGCAGTGAATGGACTAGCGGGGGAGATACGCAGTATTTT.